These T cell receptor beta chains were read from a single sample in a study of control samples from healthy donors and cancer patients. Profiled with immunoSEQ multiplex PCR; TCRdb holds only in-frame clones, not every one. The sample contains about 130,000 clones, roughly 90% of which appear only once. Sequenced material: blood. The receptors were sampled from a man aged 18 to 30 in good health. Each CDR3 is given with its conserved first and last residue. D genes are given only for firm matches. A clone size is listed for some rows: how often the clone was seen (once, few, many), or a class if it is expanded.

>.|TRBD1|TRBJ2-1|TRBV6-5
CASSYSPGQQYNEQFF
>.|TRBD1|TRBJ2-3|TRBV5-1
CASSRGQASTDTQYF
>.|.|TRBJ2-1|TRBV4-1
CASSHQTGLPDNEQFF
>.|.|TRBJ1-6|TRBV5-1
CASSLAGNSPLHF
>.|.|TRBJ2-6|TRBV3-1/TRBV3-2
CASSQGNGQRNVLTF
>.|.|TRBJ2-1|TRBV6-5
CASSSVRDLTYNEQFF
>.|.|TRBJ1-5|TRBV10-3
CAISESKLVQPQHF
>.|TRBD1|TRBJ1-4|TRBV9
CASSWTGVPNEKLFF
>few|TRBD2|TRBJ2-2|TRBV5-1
CASSLGLAGGTGELFF
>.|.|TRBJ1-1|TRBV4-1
CASSQANGNTEAFF
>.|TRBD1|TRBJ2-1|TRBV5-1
CASSLGGQGDYNEQFF
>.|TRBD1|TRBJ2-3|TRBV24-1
CATSDPTDRESTDTQYF
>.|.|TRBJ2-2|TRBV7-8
CASSLSLNTGELFF
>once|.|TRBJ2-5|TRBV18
CASSQEAAYQETQYF
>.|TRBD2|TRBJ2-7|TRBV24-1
CATRRGKPYYEQYF
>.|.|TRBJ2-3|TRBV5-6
CASSRVPSTDTQYF
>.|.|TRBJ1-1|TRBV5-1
CASSEALMNTEAFF
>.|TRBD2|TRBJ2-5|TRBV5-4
CASSAPLAGGEETQYF
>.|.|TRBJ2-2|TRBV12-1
CASSCPWGLNTGELFF
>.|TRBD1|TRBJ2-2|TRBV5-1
CASSPRGRGGELFF
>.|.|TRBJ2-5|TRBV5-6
CASSLFDGNQETQYF
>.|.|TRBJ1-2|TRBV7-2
CASSFQDTGLYGYTF
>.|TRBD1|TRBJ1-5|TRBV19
CASTSFDRGWNQPQHF
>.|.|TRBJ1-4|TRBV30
CAWSFKQGIEGEKLFF
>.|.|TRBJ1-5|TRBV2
CASSDSSSNQPQHF
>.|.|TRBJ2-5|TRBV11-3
CASSRGAQETQYF